These 17 T cell receptor beta chains were all obtained from the same sample, sequenced in a study of cytomegalovirus exposure and HLA in healthy donors. The PCR contained 60 Vbeta and 13 Jbeta primers. TCRdb keeps only in-frame clones here, not all; method: immunoSEQ multiplex PCR. The profile shows around 190,000 clones, more than 75% of them singletons. Sequences were obtained from PBMCs. The receptors derive from a woman between 45 and 60 years old in good health and CMV-seronegative.

To note about this clone: This may arise from a read error, as a much more abundant clone is one base away. Distinct nucleotide sequences in the sample also encode this CDR3. The chain links TRBV9 to TRBJ1-5; a weak D match, TRBD1 (6 bases). Germline loops: CDR1 SGDLS, CDR2 YYNGEE. There are 14 residues in the CDR3. The V and J ends lost 0 bases and 2 bases respectively, with 6 bases between them. CDR3 sequence reads: CASSVEGGNQPQHF. CDR3 coding DNA: TGTGCCAGCAGCGTAGAGGGGGGCAATCAGCCCCAGCATTTT. Using reference TRBV9 and TRBJ1-5 for the parts outside the CDR3, the full variable domain is DSGVTQTPKHLITATGQRVTLRCSPRSGDLSVYWYQQSLDQGLQFLIQYYNGEERAKGNILERFSAQQFPDLHSELNLSSLELGDSALYFCASSVEGGNQPQHFGDGTRLSIL.

This chain joins TRBV2 and TRBJ1-1; D might be TRBD1 (6 bases). V lost 1 base to trimming and J lost 6 bases, with 18 bases between them. CDR3 length: 16 residues. CDR1 is SNHLY, CDR2 FYNNEI, per germline. CDR3 sequence reads: CASSEGGRGRGAEAFF. The CDR3 DNA is TGTGCCAGCAGTGAAGGGGGCAGGGGACGCGGTGCTGAAGCTTTCTTT.

Remarks on this clone: One junction end disagrees with the germline gene, perhaps due to a read error. This chain joins TRBV5-6 and TRBJ2-3; D remains ambiguous. This CDR3 has 14 amino acids. The germline gives CDR1 SGHDT, CDR2 YYEEEE. Here the CDR3 reads CVSSLVVGEDTQYF. CDR3 in DNA: TGTGTCAGCAGCTTGGTGGTAGGAGAGGATACGCAGTATTTT.

The chain recombines TRBV6-5 with TRBJ1-2; TRBD1 agrees at 7 bases. In germline, CDR1 is MNHEY, CDR2 SVGAGI. V lost 4 bases, J lost 4 bases, and 3 bases stayed unmatched. The CDR3 covers 13 residues. CDR3 DNA: TGTGCCAGCAGTTGGGGGACAGTCTATGGCTACACCTTC. It specifies CASSWGTVYGYTF.

The chain carries TRBV6-5 and TRBJ2-7; 8 bases agree with TRBD1. The germline gives CDR1 MNHEY, CDR2 SVGAGI. The length of the CDR3 is 14 residues. Trimming took 6 bases from V and 0 from J; bases not matched to a gene: 4. The CDR3 sequence: CASSWDRSSYEQYF. The CDR3 DNA is TGTGCCAGCAGCTGGGACAGGAGCTCCTACGAGCAGTACTTC.

This chain joins TRBV5-1 and TRBJ2-5; no clear D gene. The V gene's germline CDR1 is SGHRS and CDR2 YFSETQ. This CDR3 region has 16 residues. Trimming left V 4 bases short and J 6 bases short, with 22 bases between. The CDR3 here is CASSGGSPTGSQTQYF. The CDR3 coding sequence is TGCGCCAGCAGCGGTGGGTCTCCTACCGGGTCCCAGACCCAGTACTTC.

As to this clone: Other DNA sequences in this sample translate to the same CDR3. The chain combines TRBV6-1 with TRBJ1-6; the match to TRBD1 covers 8 bases. With V trimmed by 4 bases and J by 7 bases, 15 bases remained unmatched. The CDR3 sequence is 18 residues long. The germline gives CDR1 MNHNS, CDR2 SASEGT. In nucleotides, the CDR3 is TGTGCCAGCAGTGGGACGACAGGGGTAGTGGGTCCAAATTCACCCCTCCACTTT. Its protein is CASSGTTGVVGPNSPLHF.

The J gene is TRBJ1-1, the V gene TRBV4-3, with 7 bases identical to TRBD1. With 0 bases clipped from V and 6 bases from J, the junction kept 1 base outside the gene matches. The CDR3 totals 13 residues. CDR1 is LGHNA and CDR2 is YSLEER in the germline V gene. This CDR3 reads CASSQDGQAEAFF. The CDR3, as DNA: TGCGCCAGCAGCCAAGATGGACAGGCTGAAGCTTTCTTT.

The chain has TRBV5-6 and TRBJ2-1; 9 nucleotides line up with TRBD2. V shed 2 bases and J 6 bases; nucleotides not matched to a gene: 6. The germline V gene encodes CDR1 SGHDT and CDR2 YYEEEE. This CDR3 contains 15 residues. CDR3 residues: CASSFLGTSRNEQFF. The DNA of the CDR3 is TGTGCCAGCAGCTTCCTCGGGACTAGCCGCAATGAGCAGTTCTTC.

This clone has just a few counts. CDR3 DNA: TGTGCCAGCAGCCCTAGGCTAGTGGGTGAGCAGTTCTTC. It specifies CASSPRLVGEQFF. The chain combines TRBV14 with TRBJ2-1, with unresolved D. The CDR3 loop spans 13 amino acids. Germline V gene sequence: CDR1 SGHDN, CDR2 FVKESK. Trimming took 4 bases from V and 9 from J, leaving 13 bases between them. The variable domain in full, completed from reference TRBV14 and TRBJ2-1, reads EAGVTQFPSHSVIEKGQTVTLRCDPISGHDNLYWYRRVMGKEIKFLLHFVKESKQDESGMPNNRFLAERTGGTYSTLKVQPAELEDSGVYFCASSPRLVGEQFFGPGTRLTVL.

The CDR3 sequence: CASSKDRGQYTEAFF. In nucleotides, the CDR3 is TGTGCCAGTAGTAAAGACAGGGGGCAATACACTGAAGCTTTCTTT. V and J are TRBV19 and TRBJ1-1; TRBD1 matches 10 bases. V lost 4 bases, J lost 3 bases, and 5 bases stayed unmatched. The CDR3 is 15 amino acids. Germline CDR1 LNHDA, CDR2 SQIVND (reference sequence).

The rearrangement uses TRBV19 and TRBJ1-1, with D unresolved. The V gene's germline CDR1 is LNHDA and CDR2 SQIVND (reference sequence). Trimming removed 3 bases at V and 0 bases at J, with 11 bases between. The CDR3 consists of 15 residues. CDR3 region: CASSIAESLNTEAFF. CDR3 DNA: TGTGCCAGTAGTATCGCGGAGAGCTTGAACACTGAAGCTTTCTTT.

This sequence joins TRBV6-5 and TRBJ1-5, with D possibly TRBD1 on 6 matching bases. Looked up from germline, CDR1 is MNHEY and CDR2 is SVGAGI. V was pared by 4 bases and J by 0 bases, with 10 bases between. The CDR3 loop spans 15 amino acids. CDR3 DNA sequence: TGTGCCAGCAGTTTGGACAGCAATAGCAATCAGCCCCAGCATTTT. It specifies CASSLDSNSNQPQHF.

This rearrangement joins TRBV14 to TRBJ2-5, with D perhaps TRBD2 (5 bases). The V end lost 4 bases, the J end lost 4 bases, and 19 bases lay between the germline ends. Germline lookup yields CDR1 SGHDN and CDR2 FVKESK. The CDR3 consists of 16 residues. DNA for the CDR3: TGTGCCAGCAGCCCCGGCGTGGGAGTCGAGGTAGAGACCCAGTACTTC. Amino acids: CASSPGVGVEVETQYF.

This rearrangement joins TRBV19 to TRBJ2-5, with TRBD2 matching 8 bases. Germline lookup yields CDR1 LNHDA and CDR2 SQIVND (reference sequence). The ends lost 5 bases at V and 3 bases at J; junction bases unmatched: 8. The CDR3 has 15 amino acids. In DNA, the CDR3 is TGTGCCAGTAGTTTGGGAGCGGGAGAAGAAGAGACCCAGTACTTC. This translates into CASSLGAGEEETQYF.

The chain has TRBV27 and TRBJ2-1, with TRBD2 as a possible D gene (5 bases). The germline CDR1 and CDR2 sequences are MNHEY and SMNVEV (reference sequence). Trimming took off 2 bases at V and 11 bases at J, with 13 bases between the two ends. The CDR3 contains 13 residues. The CDR3 DNA reads TGTGCCAGCAGTTTAGCGGGCATCGTCAAGCAGTTCTTC. Protein product: CASSLAGIVKQFF.

This clone showed up just once. V is TRBV30 and J is TRBJ1-3; D remains ambiguous. The CDR3 has 12 residues. The V gene lost 5 bases and the J gene lost 6 bases, with 11 bases spanning the gap. Germline loops: CDR1 GTSNPN, CDR2 SVGIG (reference sequence). CDR3 nucleotide sequence: TGTGCCTGGGCAGAAGGAGCAAACACCATATATTTT. Translating it yields CAWAEGANTIYF. The full variable domain, in which reference TRBV30 and TRBJ1-3 provide the parts outside the CDR3, is SQTIHQWPATLVQPVGSPLSLECTVEGTSNPNLYWYRQAAGRGLQLLFYSVGIGQISSEVPQNLSASRPQDRQFILSSKKLLLSDSGFYLCAWAEGANTIYFGEGSWLTVV.